Below are 16 T cell receptor beta chains sequenced from a single sample in a study of early T cells in non-severe SARS-CoV-2 infection. MiXCR, run by TCRdb on the 5' RACE reads, gives a single entry per CDR3 protein. The sample lists roughly 65,000 distinct CDR3 sequences; roughly 10% were seen once. Material: whole blood. Receptor source: an adult who was a healthcare worker with PCR-confirmed SARS-CoV-2 infection or an uninfected control (not recorded which).

This rearrangement joins TRBV2 to TRBJ2-5; TRBD2 matches 8 bases. Germline CDR1 is SNHLY and CDR2 is FYNNEI. The CDR3 is 13 residues long. V shed 6 bases and J 7 bases; nucleotides not matched to a gene: 7. CDR3 sequence reads: CASRKGLAGTQYF. The CDR3 bases are TGTGCCAGCAGGAAAGGACTAGCCGGGACCCAGTACTTC.

The chain links TRBV23-1 to TRBJ1-5; weak D call: TRBD1 (5 bases). TRBV23-1 is marked as an open reading frame, function uncertain. CDR3 length: 14 residues. The V and J ends lost 3 bases and 4 bases respectively, with 10 bases between them. In nucleotides, the CDR3 is TGCGCCAGCAGTCAGAGGACAATGAATCAGCCCCAGCATTTT. Its translation: CASSQRTMNQPQHF.

This clonotype was picked up many times. CDR3 in amino acids: CASWGRGSSYNEQFF. In DNA form, the CDR3 reads TGTGCCAGCTGGGGTCGGGGGAGCTCCTACAATGAGCAGTTCTTC. The rearrangement links TRBV12-3 or TRBV12-4 to TRBJ2-1; tentative D call: TRBD2 (6 bases). The CDR3 is 15 residues long. Trimming removed 8 bases at V and 0 bases at J, with 14 bases between.

Regarding this clonotype: An end of the junction does not agree with germline; a read error may underlie this. The chain couples TRBV7-9 to TRBJ2-7; tentative D call: TRBD2 (6 bases). The CDR3 runs 14 residues. Germline V gives CDR1 SEHNR, CDR2 FQNEAQ (reference sequence). CDR3 bases: TGTGCCAGCAGATTAGACGGGAGCGGGTACGAGCAGTACTTC. This gives the protein CASRLDGSGYEQYF.

By frequency in the sample, this clonotype is medium-sized (0.01 to 0.1%). The chain combines TRBV27 with TRBJ2-1; possible D gene TRBD2, 6 bases. Deletions cut 4 bases from V and 0 bases from J, with 16 bases between. From germline, CDR1 is MNHEY and CDR2 SMNVEV (reference sequence). The CDR3 runs to 17 residues. Here the CDR3 reads CASSWRRDSDSYNEQFF. The CDR3 bases are TGTGCCAGCAGTTGGAGGCGGGACTCCGACTCCTACAATGAGCAGTTCTTC.

The chain recombines TRBV30 with TRBJ2-3; TRBD2 aligns across 10 bases. J lost 2 bases, V lost 4 bases, and 6 bases had no gene match. Germline V gene lookup returns CDR1 GTSNPN and CDR2 SVGIG (reference sequence). The CDR3 is 15 residues long. CDR3 sequence: CAWNPSGSYTDTQYF. The CDR3 DNA is TGTGCCTGGAACCCTAGCGGGAGCTACACAGATACGCAGTATTTT.

This chain links TRBV20-1 with TRBJ2-7; 7 bases are shared with TRBD1. There are 17 residues in the CDR3. After removal of 1 base from V and 0 bases from J, the junction contained 12 bases not matched to a gene. Germline V gives CDR1 DFQATT, CDR2 SNEGSKA (reference sequence). The CDR3 nucleotides read TGCAGTGCTAGAGTCCCGGAACAGGGGCCCGGCTCCTACGAGCAGTACTTC. It translates to CSARVPEQGPGSYEQYF.

The chain uses TRBV12-3 or TRBV12-4 and TRBJ2-4; maybe TRBD2 (5 bases). The V end was cut by 6 bases, the J end by 1 base, with 13 bases between. The CDR3 sequence is 15 residues long. The CDR3 nucleotides read TGTGCCAGCAGAAGAATAGCGACGGCCAAAAACATTCAGTACTTC. This translates into CASRRIATAKNIQYF.

This chain uses TRBV10-3 with TRBJ2-7; the D gene is possibly TRBD1 (5 bases). The CDR3 contains 14 residues. The germline V gene encodes CDR1 ENHRY and CDR2 SYGVKD. The V end lost 9 bases, the J end lost 1 base, and 16 bases lay between the germline ends. The CDR3 protein is CAMSTDQFSYEQYF. CDR3 in DNA: TGTGCCATGTCGACAGACCAATTTTCCTACGAGCAGTACTTC.

The chain combines TRBV30 with TRBJ1-5; tentative D call: TRBD1 (5 bases). CDR3 length: 14 residues. With 1 base removed from V and 7 bases from J, the gap between germline ends came to 14 bases. The V gene's germline CDR1 is GTSNPN and CDR2 SVGIG (reference sequence). This CDR3 is CAWSGWGFGQPQHF. DNA for the CDR3: TGTGCCTGGAGTGGTTGGGGGTTCGGACAGCCCCAGCATTTT.

The chain carries TRBV27 and TRBJ2-1; weak D call: TRBD2 (6 bases). Deletions cut 4 bases from V and 4 bases from J, with 8 bases between. The CDR3 has 13 residues. Germline V gene data show CDR1 as MNHEY and CDR2 as SMNVEV (reference sequence). Here the CDR3 reads CASSYGTYNEQFF. As DNA, the CDR3 is TGTGCCAGCAGTTACGGGACTTACAATGAGCAGTTCTTC.

The chain employs TRBV9 and TRBJ1-3; D unclear. This CDR3 is built from 16 residues. Trimming left V 0 bases short and J 0 bases short, with 10 bases between. Germline V gene data show CDR1 as SGDLS and CDR2 as YYNGEE. The CDR3 bases are TGTGCCAGCAGCGTAGAAGGCAGCCTCTCTGGAAACACCATATATTTT. Translated, it gives CASSVEGSLSGNTIYF.

This clonotype was detected a few times. The V gene is TRBV12-3 or TRBV12-4, the J gene TRBJ1-1; D gene uncertain. The V and J ends lost 5 bases and 10 bases respectively, with 14 bases between them. The CDR3 sequence is 12 residues long. CDR3 sequence: CASSPNQRAAFF. The CDR3 DNA reads TGTGCCAGCAGTCCCAATCAACGGGCAGCTTTCTTT.

The J gene is TRBJ1-3, the V gene TRBV7-9; possibly TRBD1 for D (5 bases). Germline CDR1 SEHNR, CDR2 FQNEAQ (reference sequence). The CDR3 contains 14 residues. The ends were cut back, 5 bases at V and 0 bases at J, with 8 bases in the middle. The CDR3 DNA is TGTGCCAGCAGCGTCACAGGCTCTGGAAACACCATATATTTT. Translation: CASSVTGSGNTIYF.

This clonotype was detected a few times. The rearrangement uses TRBV6-6 and TRBJ1-1, with a possible D match to TRBD1 (5 bases). The CDR3 covers 11 residues. Germline V gene sequence: CDR1 MNHNY, CDR2 SVGAGI (reference sequence). Trimming shortened V by 6 bases and J by 11 bases, and 13 bases separated the two germline ends. The CDR3 region has the DNA TGTGCCAGCAGAAAAGGACCAGGGGCTTTCTTT. Translated, it gives CASRKGPGAFF.

CDR3 nucleotides: TGTGCCAGTTCCTCCGGGGCTGGAAACACCATATATTTT. This translates into CASSSGAGNTIYF. The rearrangement links TRBV28 to TRBJ1-3, with D uncertain. The CDR3 totals 13 residues. With 9 bases removed from V and 2 bases from J, the gap between germline ends came to 11 bases. CDR1 and CDR2 (germline): MDHEN, SYDVKM.